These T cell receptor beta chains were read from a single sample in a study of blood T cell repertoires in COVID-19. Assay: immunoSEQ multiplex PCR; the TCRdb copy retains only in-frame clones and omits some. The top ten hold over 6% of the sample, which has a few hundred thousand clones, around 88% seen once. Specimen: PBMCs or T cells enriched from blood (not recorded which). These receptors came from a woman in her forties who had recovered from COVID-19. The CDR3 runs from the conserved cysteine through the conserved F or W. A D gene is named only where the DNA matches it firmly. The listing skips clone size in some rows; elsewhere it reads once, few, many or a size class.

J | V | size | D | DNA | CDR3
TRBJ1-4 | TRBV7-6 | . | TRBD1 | TGTGCCAGCAGCCTCCGGGACAGATGGGAAAAACTGTTTTTT | CASSLRDRWEKLFF
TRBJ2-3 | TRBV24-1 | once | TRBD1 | TGTGCCACCAGTGATCCCGGGACAGGCAACACAGATACGCAGTATTTT | CATSDPGTGNTDTQYF
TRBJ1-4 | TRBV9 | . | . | TGTGCCAGCAGCGAGGGCCGCTACGGGGATGAAAAACTGTTTTTT | CASSEGRYGDEKLFF
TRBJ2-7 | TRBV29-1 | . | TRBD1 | TGCAGCGCCAGGACAGGGGACGGCTCCTACGAGCAGTACTTC | CSARTGDGSYEQYF
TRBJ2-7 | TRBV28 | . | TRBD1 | TGTGCCTTGCGCGGACAGGGGAGCGACGAGCAGTACTTC | CALRGQGSDEQYF
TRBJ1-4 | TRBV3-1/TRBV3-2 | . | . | TGTGCCAGCAGCCTCGTCGGGAGCTACCGTGAAAAACTGTTTTTT | CASSLVGSYREKLFF
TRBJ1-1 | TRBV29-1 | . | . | TGCAGCGTAGGACACCGGAACACTGAAGCTTTCTTT | CSVGHRNTEAFF
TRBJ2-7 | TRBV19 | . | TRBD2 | TGTGCCAGTAGTATAGGGACTAGCGGGCCCTACGAGCAGTACTTC | CASSIGTSGPYEQYF
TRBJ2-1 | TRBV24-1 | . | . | TGTGCCACCAGTGATCCGGGGGAAACCTACAATGAGCAGTTCTTC | CATSDPGETYNEQFF
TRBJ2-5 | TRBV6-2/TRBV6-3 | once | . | TGTGCCAGCAGTTACTCGACGTCGGTAGCATCCCTTCAAGAGACCCAGTACTTC | CASSYSTSVASLQETQYF
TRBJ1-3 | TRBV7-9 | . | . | TGTGCCAGCGGGAGGGACACCATATATTTT | CASGRDTIYF
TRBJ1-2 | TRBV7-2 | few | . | TGTGCCAGCAGCTTAGTGACAGTTGGCTACACCTTC | CASSLVTVGYTF
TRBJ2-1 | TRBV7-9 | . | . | TGTGCCAGCAGCTTAGACGGCGGAGGAGGAGGGAATGAGCAGTTCTTC | CASSLDGGGGGNEQFF
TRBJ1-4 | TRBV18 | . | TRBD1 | TGTGCCAGCTCACCTAGACAGGGAAAAGGCGAAAAACTGTTTTTT | CASSPRQGKGEKLFF
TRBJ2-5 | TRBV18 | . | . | TGTGCCAGCTCACCAACGCGGCTTGGAGGAGAGACCCAGTACTTC | CASSPTRLGGETQYF
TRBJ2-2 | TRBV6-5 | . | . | TGTGCCAGCAGTTACACTTTCACCGGGGAGCTGTTTTTT | CASSYTFTGELFF
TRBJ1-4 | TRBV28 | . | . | TGTGCCAGCAGTTTGGTACAGGGTACTGAAAAACTGTTTTTT | CASSLVQGTEKLFF
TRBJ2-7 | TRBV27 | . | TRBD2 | TGTGCCAGCAGCCCTAAGGGACCTGGCGGGAGGAACGAGCAGTACTTC | CASSPKGPGGRNEQYF
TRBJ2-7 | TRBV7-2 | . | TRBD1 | TGTGCCAGCGGCGGACAGGGTGGATACGAGCAGTACTTC | CASGGQGGYEQYF
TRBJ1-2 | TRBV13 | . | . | TGTGCCAGCAGCTACAGGAGCAGCTATGGCTACACCTTC | CASSYRSSYGYTF
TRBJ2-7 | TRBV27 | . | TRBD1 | TGTGCCAGGGGACAGCCATACGAGCAGTACTTC | CARGQPYEQYF
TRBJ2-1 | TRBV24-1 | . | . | TGTGCCACCAGTGACACAGGGTTCAGCAATGAGCAGTTCTTC | CATSDTGFSNEQFF
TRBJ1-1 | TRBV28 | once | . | TGTGCCAGCAATGGACAACTGGGCACTGAAGCTTTCTTT | CASNGQLGTEAFF
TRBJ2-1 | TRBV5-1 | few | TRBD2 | TGCGCCAGCAGCTTAGGACTAGGCCTAGTTAATGAGCAGTTCTTC | CASSLGLGLVNEQFF
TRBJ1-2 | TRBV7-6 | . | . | TGTGCCAGCAGCCCACGGGGTAGGGCTAACTATGGCTACACCTTC | CASSPRGRANYGYTF
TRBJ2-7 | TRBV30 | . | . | TGTGCCTGGAGTAGCGGTTACTCCTACGAGCAGTACTTC | CAWSSGYSYEQYF
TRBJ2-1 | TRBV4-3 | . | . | TGCGCCAGCAGCGGAGGAGTCAATGAGCAGTTCTTC | CASSGGVNEQFF
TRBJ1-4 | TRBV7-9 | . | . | TGTGCCAGCAGCTTAGTCGGGGAAAAACTGTTTTTT | CASSLVGEKLFF
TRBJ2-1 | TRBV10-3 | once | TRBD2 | TGTGCCATCAGCGAGACTAGCGGAAATGAGCAGTTCTTC | CAISETSGNEQFF
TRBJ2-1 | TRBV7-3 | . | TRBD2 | TGTGCCAGCAGCTTAATGCCCGGGACTAGCGGCCGGGGCCCCTACAATGAGCAGTTCTTC | CASSLMPGTSGRGPYNEQFF
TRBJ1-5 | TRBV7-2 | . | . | TGTGCCAGCAGCGTACAGGCAAATCAGCCCCAGCATTTT | CASSVQANQPQHF
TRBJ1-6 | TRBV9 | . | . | TGTGCCAGCAGCGTAGTGGCAGCGGGGTCACCCCTCCACTTT | CASSVVAAGSPLHF
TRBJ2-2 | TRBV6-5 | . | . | TGTGCCAGCAGTTACGAGCCTGGTGGGGAGCTGTTTTTT | CASSYEPGGELFF